This TCR beta chain stems from a study of graft-versus-host responses after intestinal transplantation. General study points: Allografts from individuals with graft-donor T cell macrochimerism displayed high graft-versus-host to host-versus-graft clonal ratios.

Notes on this clone: The antigen is undetermined.

Method: immunoSEQ multiplex PCR; TCRdb's copy keeps in-frame clones and lacks some. The sample yields 75,000 to 100,000 clones, 91% seen once. The CDR3 spans 13 residues. In germline, CDR1 is SGHRS, CDR2 YFSETQ. V shed 4 bases and J shed 3 bases, with 11 bases lying between them. The source of this sequence is a human donor who was the organ donor for an intestinal transplant. The chain carries TRBV5-1 and TRBJ2-7; a possible D gene is TRBD2 (6 bases). The sample here was unstimulated CD4+ T cells sorted from spleen or lymph node cells, taken before transplant. The CDR3 sequence: CASSLGGGYEQYF. Written as DNA, the CDR3 is TGCGCCAGCAGCCTTGGGGGAGGCTACGAGCAGTACTTC.